Shown below are 15 T cell receptor beta chains from a single sample sequenced in a study of T cells in Graves' hyperthyroidism and ophthalmopathy. Template material for amplifying TCR beta CDR3 regions consisted of RNA transcripts. The HTBI primer set was used in a first-round RT-PCR of the TCR CDR3. TCRdb reanalysed the multiplex PCR reads using MiXCR and keeps one entry per CDR3 protein. The repertoire includes hundreds of thousands of distinct CDR3 sequences, about 15% of them detected once, and around 14% sits in the top ten. The sample consisted of blood. Receptor source: a woman younger than 30 with Graves' hyperthyroidism.

This clonotype came up a few times. CDR3 amino acids: CASSPPAGRVYNEQFF. The CDR3 DNA reads as TGTGCCAGCAGCCCCCCGGCAGGGAGGGTCTACAATGAGCAGTTCTTC. This chain uses TRBV3-1 with TRBJ2-1, with 7 bases aligning to TRBD2. The germline V gene encodes CDR1 LGHDT and CDR2 YNNKEL (reference sequence). V dropped 4 bases and J dropped 3; count of bases not matched to a gene: 9. The CDR3 runs 16 residues.

A few counts support this clonotype. V usage is TRBV7-2 and J usage is TRBJ2-3; 7 bases align to TRBD2. Per the germline V gene, CDR1 is SGHTA and CDR2 is FQGNSA. The CDR3 loop spans 18 amino acids. V gave up 2 bases and J gave up 6 bases; unmatched junction bases: 17. The CDR3 protein is CASSLRSLRESLYDTQYF. The CDR3 region has the DNA TGTGCCAGCAGCTTACGGTCGTTGCGGGAGAGTCTGTACGATACGCAGTATTTT.

The chain recombines TRBV6-1 with TRBJ2-7; D might be TRBD1 (6 bases). Trimming took 6 bases from V and 2 from J, leaving 14 bases between them. The CDR3 runs to 14 residues. Germline CDR1 and CDR2: MNHNS and SASEGT. The CDR3 region is CASSPAWGPYEQYF. The CDR3 bases are TGTGCCAGCAGCCCTGCCTGGGGGCCCTACGAGCAGTACTTC.

This clonotype has ten or more counts. V is TRBV5-1 and J is TRBJ1-1; D is possibly TRBD1 (6 bases). Germline lookup yields CDR1 SGHRS and CDR2 YFSETQ. This CDR3 comprises 14 residues. The V end lost 0 bases, the J end lost 4 bases, and 10 bases lay between the germline ends. CDR3 protein: CASSLGQDPTEAFF. CDR3 nucleotides: TGCGCCAGCAGCTTGGGACAGGACCCCACTGAAGCTTTCTTT.

The chain carries TRBV5-6 and TRBJ2-7, with 11 bases aligning to TRBD1. The CDR3 length is 15 residues. Germline values: CDR1 SGHDT, CDR2 YYEEEE. V lost 3 bases and J lost 4; bases outside the gene matches: 6. CDR3 sequence: CASSYGQGARYEQYF. CDR3 coding DNA: TGTGCCAGCAGCTACGGACAGGGGGCTCGGTACGAGCAGTACTTC. The whole variable domain, filled in from reference TRBV5-6 and TRBJ2-7, reads DAGVTQSPTHLIKTRGQQVTLRCSPKSGHDTVSWYQQALGQGPQFIFQYYEEEERQRGNFPDRFSGHQFPNYSSELNVNALLLGDSALYLCASSYGQGARYEQYFGPGTRLTVT.

This chain connects TRBV10-3 to TRBJ2-5; 13 nucleotides line up with TRBD2. This CDR3 comprises 15 residues. Germline trimming cut 6 bases from V and 4 bases from J; bases unmatched to any gene: 5. Germline CDR1 reads ENHRY; CDR2 reads SYGVKD. The CDR3 bases are TGTGCCATCAGATCGACTAGCGGGAGGTTAGAGACCCAGTACTTC. Encoded protein: CAIRSTSGRLETQYF.

This clonotype has ten or more counts. The chain has TRBV5-1 and TRBJ2-2, with D uncertain. Looked up from germline, CDR1 is SGHRS and CDR2 is YFSETQ. The CDR3 length is 13 residues. The germline V and J ends were trimmed by 4 bases and 9 bases, with 13 bases remaining between them. CDR3 nucleotides: TGCGCCAGCAGCCCCCCTAGTAACCGGGAGCTGTTTTTT. Translated: CASSPPSNRELFF.

The table lists this clonotype with many counts. This chain joins TRBV7-9 and TRBJ2-7; 9 positions agree with TRBD2. Germline CDR1 reads SEHNR; CDR2 reads FQNEAQ (reference sequence). Unmatched junction bases numbered 4, after V lost 2 bases and J lost 5 bases. The CDR3 is 14 amino acids. CDR3 in DNA: TGTGCCAGCAGCTTAAGTCTAGCGGGAAACGAGCAGTACTTC. This encodes CASSLSLAGNEQYF.

The sample holds many counts of this clonotype. DNA for the CDR3: TGTGCCAGCAACCCTAAGGAGGTGCTCTCTGGAAACACCATATATTTT. It codes for CASNPKEVLSGNTIYF. The chain links TRBV7-9 to TRBJ1-3, with D unresolved. Between the trimmed V and J ends, which lost 7 bases and 0 bases, there was a span of 16 bases. Germline V lookup: CDR1 SEHNR, CDR2 FQNEAQ (reference sequence). This CDR3 contains 16 residues. Full variable domain (remainder filled in from reference TRBV7-9 and TRBJ1-3): DTGVSQNPRHKITKRGQNVTFRCDPISEHNRLYWYRQTLGQGPEFLTYFQNEAQLEKSRLLSDRFSAERPKGSFSTLEIQRTEQGDSAMYLCASNPKEVLSGNTIYFGEGSWLTVV.

J is TRBJ1-1 and V is TRBV3-1; tentative D call: TRBD1 (6 bases). Looked up from germline, CDR1 is LGHDT and CDR2 is YNNKEL (reference sequence). V shed 0 bases and J shed 6 bases, with 17 bases lying between them. CDR3 size: 16 residues. CDR3 nucleotide sequence: TGTGCCAGCAGCCAAGATCTTGGGGGGCTGGGGGCTGAAGCTTTCTTT. Its translation: CASSQDLGGLGAEAFF. Complete variable domain (other parts from reference TRBV3-1 and TRBJ1-1): DTAVSQTPKYLVTQMGNDKSIKCEQNLGHDTMYWYKQDSKKFLKIMFSYNNKELIINETVPNRFSPKSPDKAHLNLHINSLELGDSAVYFCASSQDLGGLGAEAFFGQGTRLTVV.

Many counts were recorded for this clonotype. The rearrangement uses TRBV7-9 and TRBJ2-7; 13 bases match TRBD2. CDR3 size: 19 residues. Germline lookup yields CDR1 SEHNR and CDR2 FQNEAQ (reference sequence). After removal of 5 bases from V and 2 bases from J, the junction contained 15 bases not matched to a gene. CDR3 DNA sequence: TGTGCCAGCAGCCCCCTGATACTAGCGGGAGGGCCCAGGGCCTACGAGCAGTACTTC. It translates to CASSPLILAGGPRAYEQYF.

V gene TRBV19 combines with J gene TRBJ1-6; 10 nucleotides align to TRBD1. Germline lookup yields CDR1 LNHDA and CDR2 SQIVND (reference sequence). V lost 7 bases to trimming and J lost 7 bases; unmatched junction nucleotides: 7. The CDR3 consists of 15 residues. The DNA of the CDR3 is TGTGCCAGTACTAATAAGGGACAGGGGAATTCACCCCTCCACTTT. It translates to CASTNKGQGNSPLHF.

The chain employs TRBV19 and TRBJ2-7; weak D call: TRBD2 (5 bases). Germline CDR1 is LNHDA and CDR2 is SQIVND (reference sequence). Trimming took off 4 bases at V and 3 bases at J, with 7 bases between the two ends. This CDR3 region has 12 residues. As DNA, the CDR3 is TGTGCCAGTAGTAAACGGGGCTACGAGCAGTACTTC. Translation gives CASSKRGYEQYF.

This chain connects TRBV7-3 to TRBJ2-3; D call uncertain. With 1 base removed from V and 5 bases from J, the gap between germline ends came to 13 bases. Germline CDR1 SGHTA, CDR2 FQGTGA. The CDR3 consists of 15 residues. DNA for the CDR3: TGTGCCAGCAGCTTAAGGGGATGGGATGGAGATACGCAGTATTTT. It yields the protein CASSLRGWDGDTQYF. The whole variable domain, filled in from reference TRBV7-3 and TRBJ2-3, reads GAGVSQTPSNKVTEKGKYVELRCDPISGHTALYWYRQSLGQGPEFLIYFQGTGAADDSGLPNDRFFAVRPEGSVSTLKIQRTERGDSAVYLCASSLRGWDGDTQYFGPGTRLTVL.

This clonotype came up many times. The chain combines TRBV12-3 or TRBV12-4 with TRBJ1-2, with D unresolved. Trimming took off 8 bases at V and 4 bases at J, with 11 bases between the two ends. This CDR3 spans 12 amino acids. CDR3 nucleotide sequence: TGTGCCAGCGCTGGTGGTTTCTATGGCTACACCTTC. Translated: CASAGGFYGYTF.